What follows is one TCR beta chain and its context. The antigen is unknown. These data are taken from a study of cytomegalovirus exposure and HLA in healthy donors. Study results and caveats: Equally common other TCR beta chains were less clonally expanded than HLA-associated ones, a later analysis found.

CDR1 is SGHVS and CDR2 is FNYEAQ in the germline V gene. CDR3 length equals 16 residues. V was shortened by 7 bases and J by 1 base, with 18 bases between the two germline ends. In nominal health when sampled, donors likely had unrecorded immune exposures nonetheless. 60 Vbeta and 13 Jbeta primers were used in PCR. Assay: immunoSEQ multiplex PCR; the TCRdb copy retains only in-frame clones and omits some. The data hold some 250,000 clones, with 82% observed a single time. This TCR came from a woman in her 40s in good health and CMV-seropositive. This chain joins TRBV7-6 and TRBJ2-3; D is possibly TRBD1 (6 bases). Sequences were obtained from PBMCs. The CDR3 DNA reads as TGTGCCAGCACCCAATACCGGGACATACGCACAGATACGCAGTATTTT. Its protein product is CASTQYRDIRTDTQYF.